The rows below give T cell receptor beta chains drawn from one sample of a study of CD8 T cells in Susac syndrome. Via MiXCR, TCRdb re-called the immunoSEQ multiplex PCR reads, giving one row per CDR3 protein. The sample comprises roughly 130,000 distinct CDR3 sequences, over 90% of which are singletons, and more than 0.25% rests with the top ten. The sample consisted of CD8+ T cells from PBMCs. The receptors here all came from a human donor with Susac syndrome. Each CDR3 is given with its conserved first and last residue. Fields, in order: D gene, J gene, V gene, clone size, CDR3 DNA, CDR3 protein. D genes are given only for firm matches. Expanded clones get a size class; other rows say once, few or many, or leave the size out.

D: TRBD2; J: TRBJ2-3; V: TRBV4-1; size: NA; DNA: TGCGCCAGCAGCCAAGTCCCCCGGGCAGGGCGGGAGGATACGCAGTATTTT; CDR3: CASSQVPRAGREDTQYF
D: NA; J: TRBJ2-3; V: TRBV5-4; size: NA; DNA: TGTGCCAGCAGCTTGTCGACTTTCAATTCAGGAGATACGCAGTATTTT; CDR3: CASSLSTFNSGDTQYF
D: TRBD1; J: TRBJ1-1; V: TRBV27; size: once; DNA: TGTGCCAGCAGACTAGGGACAGGGGGCACTGAAGCTTTCTTT; CDR3: CASRLGTGGTEAFF
D: NA; J: TRBJ1-6; V: TRBV19; size: NA; DNA: TGTGCCAGTATGTACGGCGGATCGGGATCACCCCTCCACTTT; CDR3: CASMYGGSGSPLHF
D: NA; J: TRBJ1-1; V: TRBV9; size: NA; DNA: TGTGCCAGCAGCGTAGCAGGCCCGAACACTGAAGCTTTCTTT; CDR3: CASSVAGPNTEAFF
D: TRBD1; J: TRBJ1-2; V: TRBV9; size: NA; DNA: TGTGCCAGCAGCGGGACAGGGTATGGCTACACCTTC; CDR3: CASSGTGYGYTF
D: NA; J: TRBJ1-2; V: TRBV13; size: NA; DNA: TGTGCCAGCAGGCTATTTCCTTCTGGCTACACCTTC; CDR3: CASRLFPSGYTF
D: NA; J: TRBJ1-5; V: TRBV9; size: NA; DNA: TGTGCCAGCAGCGTAGCAGGACTTGATCAGCCCCAGCATTTT; CDR3: CASSVAGLDQPQHF
D: TRBD1; J: TRBJ1-5; V: TRBV4-1; size: NA; DNA: TGCGCCAGCAGCCGCCGGGACAGGGATCAGCCCCAGCATTTT; CDR3: CASSRRDRDQPQHF
D: NA; J: TRBJ1-6; V: TRBV30; size: NA; DNA: TGTGCCTGGAGTGGGGGGGCGGGCCCCCTCCACTTT; CDR3: CAWSGGAGPLHF
D: NA; J: TRBJ2-3; V: TRBV4-1; size: NA; DNA: TGCGCCAGCAGCCAAGATCTTAGGCCAGATACGCAGTATTTT; CDR3: CASSQDLRPDTQYF
D: NA; J: TRBJ2-7; V: TRBV27; size: NA; DNA: TGTGCCAGCAGTCCGGATCTAGGGGCCCCCACCTACGAGCAGTACTTC; CDR3: CASSPDLGAPTYEQYF
D: NA; J: TRBJ1-4; V: TRBV20-1; size: once; DNA: TGCAGTGCCTTCACAGGAACAACTAATGAAAAACTGTTTTTT; CDR3: CSAFTGTTNEKLFF
D: NA; J: TRBJ2-5; V: TRBV11-1; size: NA; DNA: TGTGCCAGCAGCTTAGGGGTGACAAGGAATCAAGAGACCCAGTACTTC; CDR3: CASSLGVTRNQETQYF
D: NA; J: TRBJ2-7; V: TRBV4-3; size: once; DNA: TGCGCCAGCAGCCAAGATAATACAGGAGTCAGCTCCTACGAGCAGTACTTC; CDR3: CASSQDNTGVSSYEQYF
D: NA; J: TRBJ1-1; V: TRBV30; size: NA; DNA: TGTGCCTGGATGCCGAAGCTCAACACTGAAGCTTTCTTT; CDR3: CAWMPKLNTEAFF
D: TRBD1; J: TRBJ1-1; V: TRBV14; size: NA; DNA: TGTGCCAGCAGCCAAATACGGACAGGGGGCAACACTGAAGCTTTCTTT; CDR3: CASSQIRTGGNTEAFF
D: NA; J: TRBJ1-1; V: TRBV13; size: NA; DNA: TGTGCCAGCAGCTTTGGGGATGCTGAAGCTTTCTTT; CDR3: CASSFGDAEAFF
D: NA; J: TRBJ1-1; V: TRBV9; size: once; DNA: TGTGCCAGCAGCGTAGCCGACACTGAAGCTTTCTTT; CDR3: CASSVADTEAFF
D: TRBD1; J: TRBJ1-1; V: TRBV4-2; size: NA; DNA: TGTGCCAGCAGCCAACCCCTGACAGGGCGGAACACTGAAGCTTTCTTT; CDR3: CASSQPLTGRNTEAFF
D: NA; J: TRBJ2-3; V: TRBV12-5; size: NA; DNA: TGTGCTAGTGGTGACCGGATGGGGAGCACAGATACGCAGTATTTT; CDR3: CASGDRMGSTDTQYF
D: NA; J: TRBJ1-1; V: TRBV24-1; size: NA; DNA: TGTGCCACCCACACCCGTTGGGGTATGAACACTGAAGCTTTCTTT; CDR3: CATHTRWGMNTEAFF
D: NA; J: TRBJ1-6; V: TRBV20-1; size: NA; DNA: TGCAGTGCTAGAGCTTGGACAGACTCCTATAATTCACCCCTCCACTTT; CDR3: CSARAWTDSYNSPLHF
D: NA; J: TRBJ1-1; V: TRBV20-1; size: NA; DNA: TGCAGTGCTAGAGATCTCGGAGGCACTGAAGCTTTCTTT; CDR3: CSARDLGGTEAFF
D: NA; J: TRBJ2-5; V: TRBV7-9; size: NA; DNA: TGTGCCAGCAGCTTAGAGCGGAGTACCCAGTACTTC; CDR3: CASSLERSTQYF
D: TRBD2; J: TRBJ2-3; V: TRBV30; size: NA; DNA: TGTGCCTGGAGCGGACTAGACTTAGGCACAGATACGCAGTATTTT; CDR3: CAWSGLDLGTDTQYF
D: NA; J: TRBJ2-3; V: TRBV7-3; size: many; DNA: TGTGCCAGCAGCTTAACAGGCGGGGGCACAGATACGCAGTATTTT; CDR3: CASSLTGGGTDTQYF
D: TRBD2; J: TRBJ2-7; V: TRBV2; size: NA; DNA: TGTGCCAGCAGGGAGCTAGCGGGTGGGTACGAGCAGTACTTC; CDR3: CASRELAGGYEQYF
D: NA; J: TRBJ1-6; V: TRBV7-9; size: NA; DNA: TGTGCCAGCGCTAGCTATAATTCACCCCTCCACTTT; CDR3: CASASYNSPLHF
D: TRBD2; J: TRBJ2-2; V: TRBV9; size: NA; DNA: TGTGCCAGCAGTGGCACCAGCGGGGGGGCGAGGACCGGGGAGCTGTTTTTT; CDR3: CASSGTSGGARTGELFF
D: NA; J: TRBJ2-3; V: TRBV4-1; size: NA; DNA: TGCGCCAGCAGCCTCCCACAGGGGGGGGGTGCAGATACGCAGTATTTT; CDR3: CASSLPQGGGADTQYF
D: NA; J: TRBJ2-7; V: TRBV7-9; size: NA; DNA: TGTGCCAGCAGCTTACAGGCAGGGGACGAGCAGTACTTC; CDR3: CASSLQAGDEQYF
D: TRBD2; J: TRBJ2-5; V: TRBV14; size: NA; DNA: TGTGCCAGCAGCCAAGCCGGACTAGGGGAGACCCAGTACTTC; CDR3: CASSQAGLGETQYF
D: NA; J: TRBJ2-3; V: TRBV6-5; size: few; DNA: TGTGCCAGCAGTCTCCTAGGCACAGATACGCAGTATTTT; CDR3: CASSLLGTDTQYF
D: NA; J: TRBJ2-2; V: TRBV5-4; size: once; DNA: TGTGCCAGCAGCGACGGGGCCCCCGGGGAGCTGTTTTTT; CDR3: CASSDGAPGELFF
D: TRBD1; J: TRBJ1-6; V: TRBV5-4; size: NA; DNA: TGTGCCAGCAGCTTCGGACAGGGCGGTTCACCCCTCCACTTT; CDR3: CASSFGQGGSPLHF
D: TRBD2; J: TRBJ2-1; V: TRBV9; size: NA; DNA: TGTGCCAGCAGCGTAGCTAGCGGGGGGGCCGGGAATGAGCAGTTCTTC; CDR3: CASSVASGGAGNEQFF
D: TRBD1; J: TRBJ1-5; V: TRBV20-1; size: NA; DNA: TGCAGTGCTACCAGGGGGCTAGGGCAGCCCCAGCATTTT; CDR3: CSATRGLGQPQHF
D: NA; J: TRBJ2-3; V: TRBV7-9; size: NA; DNA: TGTGCCAGCAGCTTAGCGGCAGATCGCACAGATACGCAGTATTTT; CDR3: CASSLAADRTDTQYF
D: NA; J: TRBJ2-5; V: TRBV5-4; size: NA; DNA: TGTGCCAGCAGCACCTCGGCGGGAAACCAAGAGACCCAGTACTTC; CDR3: CASSTSAGNQETQYF